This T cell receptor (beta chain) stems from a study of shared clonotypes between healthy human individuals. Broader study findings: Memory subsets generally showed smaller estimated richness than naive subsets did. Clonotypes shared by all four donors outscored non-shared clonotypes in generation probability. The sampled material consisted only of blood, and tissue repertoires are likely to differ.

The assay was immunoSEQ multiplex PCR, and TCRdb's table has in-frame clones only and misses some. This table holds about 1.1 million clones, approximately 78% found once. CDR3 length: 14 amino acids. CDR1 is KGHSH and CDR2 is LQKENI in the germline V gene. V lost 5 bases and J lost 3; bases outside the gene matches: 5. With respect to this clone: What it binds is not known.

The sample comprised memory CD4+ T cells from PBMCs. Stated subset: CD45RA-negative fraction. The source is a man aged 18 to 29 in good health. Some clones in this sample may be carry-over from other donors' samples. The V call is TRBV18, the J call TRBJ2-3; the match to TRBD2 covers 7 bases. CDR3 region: CASSAGLLTDTQYF. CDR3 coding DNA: TGTGCCAGCTCAGCGGGACTACTTACAGATACGCAGTATTTT.